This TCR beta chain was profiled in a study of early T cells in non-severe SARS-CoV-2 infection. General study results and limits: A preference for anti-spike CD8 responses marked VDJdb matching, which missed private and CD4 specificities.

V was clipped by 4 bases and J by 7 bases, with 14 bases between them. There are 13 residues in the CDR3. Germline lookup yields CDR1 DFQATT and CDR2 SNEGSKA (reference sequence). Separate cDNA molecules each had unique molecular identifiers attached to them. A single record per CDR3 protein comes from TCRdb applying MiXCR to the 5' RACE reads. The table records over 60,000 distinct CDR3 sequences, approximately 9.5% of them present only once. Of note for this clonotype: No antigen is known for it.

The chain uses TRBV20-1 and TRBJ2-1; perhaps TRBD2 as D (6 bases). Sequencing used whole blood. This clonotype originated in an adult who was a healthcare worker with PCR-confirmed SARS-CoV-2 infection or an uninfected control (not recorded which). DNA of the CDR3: TGCAGTGCTAACCAGCGACTAGGTAATGAGCAGTTCTTC. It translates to CSANQRLGNEQFF.